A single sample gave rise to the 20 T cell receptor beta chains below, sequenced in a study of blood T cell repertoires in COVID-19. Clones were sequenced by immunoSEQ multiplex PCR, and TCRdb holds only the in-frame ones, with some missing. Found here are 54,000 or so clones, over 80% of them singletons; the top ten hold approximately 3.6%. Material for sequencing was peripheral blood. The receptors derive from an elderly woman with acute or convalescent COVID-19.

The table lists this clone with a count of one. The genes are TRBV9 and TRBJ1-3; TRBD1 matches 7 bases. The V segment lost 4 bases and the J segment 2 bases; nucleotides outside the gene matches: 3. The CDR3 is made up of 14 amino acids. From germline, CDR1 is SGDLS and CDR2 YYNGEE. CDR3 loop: CASSRTGAGNTIYF. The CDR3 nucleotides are TGTGCCAGCAGCCGAACAGGGGCTGGAAACACCATATATTTT.

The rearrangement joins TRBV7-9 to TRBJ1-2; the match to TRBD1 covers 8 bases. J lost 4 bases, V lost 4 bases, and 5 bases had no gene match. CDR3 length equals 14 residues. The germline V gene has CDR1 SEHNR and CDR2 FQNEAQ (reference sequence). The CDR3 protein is CASSSDRGLYGYTF. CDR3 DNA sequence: TGTGCCAGCAGCTCCGACAGGGGCCTCTATGGCTACACCTTC.

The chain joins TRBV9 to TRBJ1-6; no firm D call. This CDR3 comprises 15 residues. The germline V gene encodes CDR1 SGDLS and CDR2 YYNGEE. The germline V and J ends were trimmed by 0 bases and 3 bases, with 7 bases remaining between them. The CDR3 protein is CASSVDQNYNSPLHF. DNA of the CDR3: TGTGCCAGCAGCGTAGACCAGAACTATAATTCACCCCTCCACTTT.

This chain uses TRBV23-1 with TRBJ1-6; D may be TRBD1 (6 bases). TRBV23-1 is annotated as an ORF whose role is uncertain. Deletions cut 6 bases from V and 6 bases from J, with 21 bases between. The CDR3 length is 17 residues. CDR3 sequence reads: CASSHEIYRVGNSPLHF. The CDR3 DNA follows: TGCGCCAGCAGCCATGAGATTTACAGGGTCGGTAATTCACCCCTCCACTTT.

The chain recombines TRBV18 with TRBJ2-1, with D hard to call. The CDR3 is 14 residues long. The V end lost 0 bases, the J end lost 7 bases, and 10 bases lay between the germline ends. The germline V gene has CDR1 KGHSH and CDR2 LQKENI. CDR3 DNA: TGTGCCAGCTCACCACCCTCGGGTTGGAATGAGCAGTTCTTC. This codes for CASSPPSGWNEQFF.

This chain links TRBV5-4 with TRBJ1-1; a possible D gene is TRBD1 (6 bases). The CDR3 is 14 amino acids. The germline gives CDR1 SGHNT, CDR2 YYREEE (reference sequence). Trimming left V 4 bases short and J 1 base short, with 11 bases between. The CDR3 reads CASSPPTGNTEAFF. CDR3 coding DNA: TGTGCCAGCAGCCCGCCGACAGGGAACACTGAAGCTTTCTTT.

The chain's CDR3 is CASSVSGGQPGELFF. The CDR3, as DNA: TGTGCCAGCAGCGTTAGCGGGGGCCAGCCCGGGGAGCTGTTTTTT. The chain has TRBV7-3 and TRBJ2-2; 9 bases match TRBD2. J was trimmed by 6 bases and V by 5 bases; bases with no gene match: 7. Germline CDR1 reads SGHTA; CDR2 reads FQGTGA. The CDR3 sequence is 15 residues long.

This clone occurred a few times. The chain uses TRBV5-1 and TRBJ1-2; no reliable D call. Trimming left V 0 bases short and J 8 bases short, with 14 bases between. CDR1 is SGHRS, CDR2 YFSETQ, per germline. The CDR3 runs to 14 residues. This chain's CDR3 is CASSLGDPLEGYTF. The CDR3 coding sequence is TGCGCCAGCAGCTTGGGAGACCCCTTGGAGGGCTACACCTTC.

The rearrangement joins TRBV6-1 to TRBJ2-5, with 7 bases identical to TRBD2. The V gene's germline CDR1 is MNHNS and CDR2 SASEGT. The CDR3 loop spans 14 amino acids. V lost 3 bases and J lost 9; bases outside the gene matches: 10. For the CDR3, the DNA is TGTGCCAGCAGTGATTCCCGTGCCAGCGGGGCCCAGTACTTC. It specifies CASSDSRASGAQYF.

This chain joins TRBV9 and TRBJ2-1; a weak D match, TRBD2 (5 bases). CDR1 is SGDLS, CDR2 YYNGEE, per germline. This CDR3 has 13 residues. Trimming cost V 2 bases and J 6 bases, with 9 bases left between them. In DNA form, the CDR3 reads TGTGCCAGCAGCGTTACTGGAGGCAATGAGCAGTTCTTC. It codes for CASSVTGGNEQFF.

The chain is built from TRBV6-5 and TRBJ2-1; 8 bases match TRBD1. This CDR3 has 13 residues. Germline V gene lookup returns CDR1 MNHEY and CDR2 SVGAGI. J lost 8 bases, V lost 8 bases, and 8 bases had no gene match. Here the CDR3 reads CASRATGVHEQFF. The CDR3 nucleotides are TGTGCCAGCCGCGCGACAGGGGTCCATGAGCAGTTCTTC.

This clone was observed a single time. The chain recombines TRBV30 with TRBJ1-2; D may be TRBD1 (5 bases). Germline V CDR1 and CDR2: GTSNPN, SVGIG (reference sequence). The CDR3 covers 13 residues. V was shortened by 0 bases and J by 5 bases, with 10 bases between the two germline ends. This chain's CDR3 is CAWSVQDLYGYTF. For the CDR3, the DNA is TGTGCCTGGAGTGTACAGGACCTATATGGCTACACCTTC.

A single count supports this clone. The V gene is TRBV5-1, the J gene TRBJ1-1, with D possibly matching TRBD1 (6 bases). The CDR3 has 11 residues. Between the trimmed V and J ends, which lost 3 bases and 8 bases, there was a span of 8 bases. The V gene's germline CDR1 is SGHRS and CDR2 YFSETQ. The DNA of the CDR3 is TGCGCCAGCAGCTCAGACAGGGAAGCTTTCTTT. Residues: CASSSDREAFF.

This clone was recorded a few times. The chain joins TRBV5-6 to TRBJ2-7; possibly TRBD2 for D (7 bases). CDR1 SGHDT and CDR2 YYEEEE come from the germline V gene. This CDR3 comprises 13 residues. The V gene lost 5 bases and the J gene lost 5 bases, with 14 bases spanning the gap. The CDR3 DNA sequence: TGTGCCAGCAGGCTGTGGGGGGGCCACGAGCAGTACTTC. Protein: CASRLWGGHEQYF.

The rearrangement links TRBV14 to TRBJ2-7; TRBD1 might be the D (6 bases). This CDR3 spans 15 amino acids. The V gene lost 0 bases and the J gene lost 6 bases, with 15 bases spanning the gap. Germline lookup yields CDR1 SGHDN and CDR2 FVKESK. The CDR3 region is CASSQDWQGYGEQYF. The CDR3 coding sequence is TGTGCCAGCAGCCAAGATTGGCAGGGGTACGGCGAGCAGTACTTC.

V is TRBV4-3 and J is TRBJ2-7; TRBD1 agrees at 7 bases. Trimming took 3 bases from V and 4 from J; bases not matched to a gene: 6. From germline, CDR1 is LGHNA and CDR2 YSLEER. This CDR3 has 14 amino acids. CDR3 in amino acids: CASSQLQGKYEQYF. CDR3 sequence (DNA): TGCGCCAGCAGCCAGTTACAGGGGAAATACGAGCAGTACTTC.

CDR3 nucleotides: TGTGCCAGCAGCTTAGACAGAAACACTGAAGCTTTCTTT. Translated, it gives CASSLDRNTEAFF. The chain has TRBV11-3 and TRBJ1-1, with D unclear. The V end was cut by 0 bases, the J end by 2 bases, with 4 bases between. Per the germline V gene, CDR1 is SGHNT and CDR2 is YENEEA. The CDR3 covers 13 residues.

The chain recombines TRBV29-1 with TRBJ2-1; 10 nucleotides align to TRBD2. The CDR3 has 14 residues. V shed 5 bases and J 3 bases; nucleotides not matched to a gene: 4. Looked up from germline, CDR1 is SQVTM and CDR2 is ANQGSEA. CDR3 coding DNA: TGCAGCGTTCAAGGACTAGCGGACTACAATGAGCAGTTCTTC. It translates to CSVQGLADYNEQFF.

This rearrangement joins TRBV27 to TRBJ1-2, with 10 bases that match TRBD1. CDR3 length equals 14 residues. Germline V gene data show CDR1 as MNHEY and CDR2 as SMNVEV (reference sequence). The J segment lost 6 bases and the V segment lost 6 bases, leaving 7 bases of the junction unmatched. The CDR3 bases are TGTGCCAGCAGCGCCTGGACAGGGGGAAATGGCTACACCTTC. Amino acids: CASSAWTGGNGYTF.

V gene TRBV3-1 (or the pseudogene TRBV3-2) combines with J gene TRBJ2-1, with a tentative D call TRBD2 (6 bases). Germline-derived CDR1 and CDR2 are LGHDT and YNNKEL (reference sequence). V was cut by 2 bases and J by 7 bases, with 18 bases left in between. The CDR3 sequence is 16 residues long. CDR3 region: CASSQTRGGKGNEQFF. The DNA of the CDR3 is TGTGCCAGCAGCCAAACCCGGGGCGGGAAGGGAAATGAGCAGTTCTTC.